The entry below gives a single TCR beta chain sequence along with its context. There are a few counts of this clone. It has no known antigen specificity. No base quality information exists; no much larger clone differs at one position. These data are taken from a study of cytomegalovirus exposure and HLA in healthy donors (dated by TCRdb to about 2017). Context from the whole study: According to an earlier analysis of a few hundred of the donors, about 179 million T cells yielded 117 million unique TCR beta sequences and about 300 Gb of sequence data. The genetic ancestry cluster associated with self-reported Caucasian donors included over 80% of the roughly 360 genotyped donors. Using immunosequencing, the study profiled T cell repertoires from about 620 subjects and related those repertoires to cytomegalovirus serostatus. Among roughly 400 genotyped donors of the cohort, an average of about 240,000 unique TCR beta nucleotide sequences was sequenced per donor, of which about 19% were non-productive. Donor age, sex, ethnicity and CMV serostatus were collected together with the repertoire data. In addition to the first cohort of several hundred subjects, a separate validation cohort of 120 different subjects was used. Every discovery cohort repertoire had been produced on one sequencing platform. Typing coverage differed by locus: A, B, C, DRB1 and DQB1 were typed in about 620-630 donors, DQA1 in around 500, DPA1 in 600 to 610, and DPB1 in roughly 450. To predict cytomegalovirus infection status, the study combined high-throughput TCR immunosequencing, statistical association of individual TCRs with disease status, and machine learning. An earlier analysis of roughly 600 of the donors used high-throughput TCR beta sequencing to judge whether each TCR beta V gene segment behaved as functional or pseudogenic. In a later analysis, previously published TCR beta repertoires from 550 to 700 donors were re-analyzed and high-resolution HLA genotyping was added so that TCR occurrence patterns could be studied. HLA typing covered class I and class II loci at four-digit resolution. The study was designed to test whether signatures of past pathogen exposure could be identified by cataloging public T cell receptors. Roughly five DR-DQ haplotypes were handled as single units for association and clustering, since linkage in the cohort was strong. About 320 gigabases of sequencing data and approximately 80 million unique TCR sequences were included in an early release covering 550 to 800 HLA-typed donors. Rather than using new phenotypic data, the later analysis identified candidate immune exposures from TCR beta sequences and from how often those sequences occurred across donors. A later genetic analysis took genome-wide SNP genotypes for 398 of the 666 donors and used that subset as a discovery cohort.

Germline trimming amounts to 5 bases on V and 3 bases on J, with 8 as the count of junction bases outside the gene matches. In the germline V gene, CDR1 corresponds to SGHTA and CDR2 to FQGNSA. CDR3 length: 15 amino acids, cysteine to phenylalanine. CDR3 DNA is the only sequence kept; it has 45 bases, read in frame from the first base. Preparation of the library involved the immunoSEQ multiplex PCR assay. The multiplex PCR relied on a mix of 60 forward primers for TCR Vbeta segments and 13 reverse primers for TCR Jbeta segments. A multiplex PCR assay on genomic DNA amplified the CDR3 region of rearranged TCR beta genes. The Illumina HiSeq System was used to sequence the amplified TCR beta libraries as 87-base-pair reads. In the source study's methods: Across the 600 to 700 repertoires, a later analysis counted tens of millions of unique TCR beta chains, 9 million to 14 million of which were shared by at least two donors. Raw reads were error-corrected and collapsed into unique sequences with a nearest-neighbor algorithm that merged closely related sequences to remove PCR and sequencing errors. Alignment of CDR3 sequences to IMGT reference sequences was used to assign V, D and J gene segments. For a sequence to be retained, a match of at least six nucleotides was required to both a V gene segment and a J gene segment. A rearrangement was called productive if the CDR3 had no stop codons and remained in frame with V and J, and every other rearrangement was called non-productive. CDR3 was defined by IMGT convention, running from the second conserved V-encoded cysteine to the conserved J-encoded phenylalanine. Sequences without an unambiguous match to a single V gene segment were excluded from the earlier analysis of almost 600 of the donors. In an earlier analysis of 587 of the donors, a V segment was called functional when productive rearrangements were above 56.7%, and segregating when the standard deviation between donors exceeded 5%. A statistical classification framework was developed to diagnose cytomegalovirus status using the catalog of TCR beta chain sequences. In a later analysis, TCR nucleotide sequences were compared against IMGT/GENE-DB human TR gene sequences so that V and J genes could be assigned. A later analysis assigned CDR3 sequences and most-parsimonious VDJ recombination scenarios with the TCRdist pipeline. In a later analysis, every TCR beta chain was defined by the combination of its CDR3 amino acid sequence and its V-gene family, and reads without a unique V-gene family were dropped. As a way to deal with suspected cross-contamination and a sequencing artifact, a later analysis dropped roughly 600 nucleotide sequences that were highly shared and had low generation probability. For each public chain, a later analysis derived a clonal expansion index from normalized ranks of inferred template counts within each repertoire. In a later analysis, generation probabilities were computed using a VDJ recombination model fitted to out-of-frame rearrangements, and the results were checked against IGoR. In a later analysis, TCR-TCR, TCR-HLA and TCR-CMV co-occurrence was scored with hypergeometric tests, and a repertoire-size bias correction was applied to TCR pairs. To estimate false discovery rates, a later analysis permuted the HLA or CMV assignments 20 times. A later analysis grouped co-occurring TCRs with DBSCAN, adding TCRdist sequence similarity when clustering within HLA-allele-positive subsets. Repertoires with fewer than 30,000 or more than 120,000 public chains, plus five repertoires with anomalous nucleotide sharing, were excluded from co-occurrence clustering. Held by TCRdb, this immuneACCESS table contains in-frame sequences only and omits some clones. Under half of the omission traces to an unresolved V gene where checked; the cause of the rest is unknown. V, J and clone size derive from that table, while D and trimming were established from the DNA sequence. This sample is represented by 150,000 to 200,000 clones; around 81% of them were singletons. The ten largest clones take up around 2.1% of the sample.

The cohort comprised around 690 healthy bone marrow donors. At the time of sampling, every cohort member was nominally healthy, though immune exposures that went unrecorded were likely present. The donor was CMV seropositive and was included in the group of almost 300 seropositive cohort members. Every donor gave a peripheral blood sample, and the peripheral blood mononuclear cells from that sample were used for TCR beta sequencing. Genomic DNA was extracted from the blood cell samples with the Qiagen DNeasy Blood Extraction Kit. General findings and caveats noted by the study authors: Because HLA typing was unavailable for some donors at each locus, only the typed subset was used in association tests. At a false discovery rate of 0.05, a later analysis linked some 18,000 TCR beta sequences to specific HLA alleles. V-gene and J-gene trimming of TCR beta chains was associated with a missense DCLRE1C variant in a later genetic analysis, and the association was replicated in an independent cohort. In a later analysis, most CMV-associated TCR beta chains were found to appear HLA-restricted, with HLA associations seemingly driven largely by CMV exposure. Sequencing depth was assumed to be roughly uniform across donors in the presence/absence analyses, though that assumption may not hold. A further reported finding was that TCR beta sequences accurately predicted the HLA-A and HLA-B alleles for most subjects in the first cohort. In a later genetic analysis, fewer N-insertions in productive TCRs were reported among donors in an Asian-associated ancestry cluster than the approximately 630-donor mean. Compared with equally common non-associated chains, HLA-associated TCR beta chains in a later analysis were more clonally expanded and had lower generation probabilities. In this cohort, only TCR beta chains were sequenced, and detectable features were limited by the absence of alpha or paired-chain data. An earlier analysis of 587 of the donors showed that most TCR beta V segments appeared in productive rearrangements either about 90% or about 30% of the time, which broadly matched IMGT annotations. A few of the identified cytomegalovirus-associated TCR beta chains were confirmed in vitro to be specific for cytomegalovirus antigens. The classifier was reported to diagnose cytomegalovirus status with high specificity and sensitivity in both the original and validation cohorts. The study gave a list of under 200 TCR beta chains associated with cytomegalovirus. Correlated functional status among segregating V segments might reflect linkage disequilibrium, but an unknown experimental factor could not be ruled out. According to the authors, the approach could potentially be generalized to other disease states and immunological phenotypes. A cluster of highly shared sequence variants was judged likely to represent a technical artifact of the sequencing pipeline. Because the 87-base-pair reads could not distinguish some IMGT-functional V segments, including TRBV6-2 and TRBV6-3, those segments were excluded. The only immune exposure information available for the cohort was CMV serostatus. Assigning TCR associations to individual alleles was difficult when HLA alleles, especially DR and DQ, strongly co-occurred. While some public TCRs were present in many individuals, most TCR sequences turned up only very rarely across donors. In a later analysis, several top co-occurrence clusters were reported to appear linked to parvovirus B19, influenza, CMV and Epstein-Barr virus. Because counts were too low, roughly 18 rarely observed V segments, including chromosome 9 orphons, were left out of the earlier analysis of approximately 580 of the donors. A later analysis found that TCR association rates varied across HLA loci, with DRB1 alleles showing the most associated TCRs and HLA-C alleles the fewest.

This sequence uses TRBV7-2 and TRBJ2-3; TRBD2 agrees with 7 junctional bases. The origin of this receptor is a woman between 18 and 30 years old in good health and CMV-seropositive. Sequences were obtained from PBMCs. The nucleotide sequence reads as follows: TGTGCCAGCAGCGCCGCGACTAGCAGGACAGATACGCAGTATTTT. It encodes CASSAATSRTDTQYF.